A selection of T cell receptor beta chains follows, all from one sample in a study of blood T cell repertoires in COVID-19. TCRdb's table, derived via immunoSEQ multiplex PCR, lists solely in-frame clones and lacks some. The sample includes some 450,000 clones, about 91% seen only once; the top ten take around an eighth. The sequenced sample was peripheral blood. Every receptor here comes from a woman between 45 and 65 years old with COVID-19, enrolled during active disease. Each CDR3 is given with its conserved first and last residue. Fields, in order: V gene, CDR3 protein.

>TRBV25-1
CASSEGGSYGYTF
>TRBV6-4
CASSYSSFAGSSSTDTQYF
>TRBV21-1
CASSKPPSRLKFYGYTF
>TRBV4-1
CASSQRAGGSTDTQYF
>TRBV28
CASSSRGAQNSPLHF
>TRBV5-6
CASSLEIQGGYGYTF
>TRBV5-1
CASSSLLAGQETQYF
>TRBV9
CASSVLGGEQFF
>TRBV5-1
CASSRIGGGREETQYF
>TRBV13
CASSPRAAEIYGYTF
>TRBV10-1
CASSESRVPAGELFF
>TRBV5-1
CASSRATGSPGANVLTF
>TRBV6-5
CASTSVGGATETQYF
>TRBV19
CASSQGLYQPQHF
>TRBV11-3
CASTHYEQYF
>TRBV24-1
CATSDKRGYRADTQYF
>TRBV5-5
CASSSGTSRPNEQFF
>TRBV30
CAWRLGSIGNEKLFF
>TRBV19
CASSMGHQFSGNTIYF
>TRBV28
CASSHRQYRNEKLFF
>TRBV4-1
CASSQEGQGVPEAFF
>TRBV27
CASSSRQSKGAGNTIYF
>TRBV5-1
CACLSPTDEQFF
>TRBV29-1
CSVAAGGGEGYTF
>TRBV5-1
CASSPVTDTQYF
>TRBV11-1
CASSFNSLKQETQYF
>TRBV21-1
CASSPAHQYF
>TRBV4-1
CASSQMGATEAFF
>TRBV7-9
CASSLITANTGELFF
>TRBV7-7
CASSRDTGTEAFF
>TRBV4-1
CASSQARGNQPQHF
>TRBV30
CARAVLLFDTQYF
>TRBV6-2/TRBV6-3
CASRPTGYEQYF
>TRBV12-3/TRBV12-4
CASSLGGFGEQFF
>TRBV19
CASSPDSTDTQYF
>TRBV20-1
CSASFQGGEQYF
>TRBV20-1
CSAWGGGEQFF
>TRBV12-5
CASGLAAYEQYF